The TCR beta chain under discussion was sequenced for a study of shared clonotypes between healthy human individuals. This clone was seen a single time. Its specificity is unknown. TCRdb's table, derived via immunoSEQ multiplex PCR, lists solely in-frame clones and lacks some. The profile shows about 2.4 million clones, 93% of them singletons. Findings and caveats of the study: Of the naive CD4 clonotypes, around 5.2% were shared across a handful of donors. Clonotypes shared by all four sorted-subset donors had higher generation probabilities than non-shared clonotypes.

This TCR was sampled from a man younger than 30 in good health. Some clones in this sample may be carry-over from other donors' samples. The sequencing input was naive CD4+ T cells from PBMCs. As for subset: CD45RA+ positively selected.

The CDR3 bases are TGTGCCAGTAGTATAGTCGACGATAGCAATCAGCCCCAGCATTTT. Amino acids: CASSIVDDSNQPQHF. The chain employs TRBV19 and TRBJ1-5; D call uncertain. Trimming took off 1 base at V and 0 bases at J, with 7 bases between the two ends. The CDR3 has 15 amino acids. Germline loops: CDR1 LNHDA, CDR2 SQIVND (reference sequence).